This T cell receptor beta chain was identified during a study of blood T cell repertoires in COVID-19. The wider study: The origin of the acute and convalescent COVID-19 samples was the United States, Italy and Spain. PBMCs, B-cell-depleted T cells, or T cells were the source of the cDNA or gDNA that made up the material.

As handled by the study authors: Estimates of nucleated cell counts were drawn from the amplification of reference gene primers. Here immunoSEQ multiplex PCR was the method, and the copy in TCRdb shows in-frame clones only, minus some. The D gene and trimming were derived from the DNA, and the V and J assignments and clone size from that table. Of about 110,000 clones in the sample, around 80% were seen once. CDR3 length: 16 residues. V was pared by 5 bases and J by 5 bases, with 8 bases of the junction left unmatched. The germline V gene has CDR1 SGHTA and CDR2 FQGTGA. The origin of this receptor is a woman older than 75 with active or convalescent COVID-19. The V call is TRBV7-3, the J call TRBJ2-7; TRBD2 matches 14 bases. Sequenced material: peripheral blood. The CDR3: CASSPTGLAGGNEQYF. CDR3 sequence (DNA): TGTGCCAGCAGCCCCACTGGACTAGCGGGAGGAAACGAGCAGTACTTC.